The 28 T cell receptor beta chains below all came from one sample that was sequenced in a study of CD8+ T cells in alopecia areata. In each case, RNA was isolated and then reverse transcribed into cDNA as the sequencing template. Sequencing was performed with immunoSEQ multiplex PCR; in TCRdb, only in-frame clones are kept and a portion is missing. Of 130,000 or so clones in the sample, about 88% were seen once. Indicated treatment: oral pan-JAK inhibitor, 5-10 mg twice daily. The sequenced sample was CD8+ T cells sorted from blood, obtained at week 4, from a patient treated with tofacitinib. The source is a human donor with alopecia areata.

CDR3 DNA sequence: TGTGCCAGCAGCCCGCATATGAGCTCCTACAATGAGCAGTTCTTC. Its translation: CASSPHMSSYNEQFF. J is TRBJ2-1 and V is TRBV7-8; unclear D gene. Germline values: CDR1 SGHVS, CDR2 FQNEAQ. The CDR3 spans 15 residues. With 5 bases removed from V and 0 bases from J, the gap between germline ends came to 11 bases.

The chain combines TRBV10-3 with TRBJ2-1; 7 nucleotides match TRBD1. Germline CDR1 ENHRY, CDR2 SYGVKD. The CDR3 length is 11 residues. The V segment lost 8 bases and the J segment 7 bases; nucleotides outside the gene matches: 2. CDR3 bases: TGTGCCATCGAGGACAGGAATGAGCAGTTCTTC. This codes for CAIEDRNEQFF.

The chain links TRBV6-5 to TRBJ2-2; no reliable D call. CDR3 length equals 13 residues. Germline V gene data show CDR1 as MNHEY and CDR2 as SVGAGI. The V end was cut by 2 bases, the J end by 5 bases, with 6 bases between. CDR3 region: CASSYALTGELFF. CDR3 nucleotide sequence: TGTGCCAGCAGTTACGCGCTGACCGGGGAGCTGTTTTTT.

The rearrangement links TRBV6-4 to TRBJ2-7; D is perhaps TRBD2 (6 bases). The CDR3 sequence is 16 residues long. The V gene's germline CDR1 is MRHNA and CDR2 SNTAGT. Trimming left V 2 bases short and J 4 bases short, with 18 bases between. Here the CDR3 reads CASSDQRRDDRYEQYF. CDR3 bases: TGTGCCAGCAGTGACCAACGGCGGGACGACCGATACGAGCAGTACTTC.

This sequence joins TRBV13 and TRBJ2-3, with 10 nucleotides matching TRBD2. Trimming took 3 bases from V and 4 from J; bases not matched to a gene: 10. There are 17 residues in the CDR3. Per germline, CDR1 PRHDT and CDR2 FYEKMQ (reference sequence). The CDR3 sequence is CASSFLQREGPSDTQYF. The CDR3 DNA reads TGTGCCAGCAGCTTCCTCCAGCGGGAGGGTCCCTCAGATACGCAGTATTTT.

This chain links TRBV15 with TRBJ1-5; 8 bases agree with TRBD1. The V segment lost 3 bases and the J segment 7 bases; nucleotides outside the gene matches: 8. The CDR3 has 15 amino acids. The germline V gene has CDR1 LNHNV and CDR2 YYDKDF (reference sequence). Written as DNA, the CDR3 is TGTGCCACCAGCAGTGAAGGACAGGGTAGGCAGCCCCAGCATTTT. Translating gives CATSSEGQGRQPQHF.

V and J are TRBV4-1 and TRBJ2-3, with D unresolved. Germline values: CDR1 MGHRA, CDR2 YSYEKL. Trimming took off 0 bases at V and 5 bases at J, with 3 bases between the two ends. The CDR3 covers 12 residues. This CDR3 reads CASSQEGDTQYF. The CDR3, as DNA: TGCGCCAGCAGCCAAGAAGGAGATACGCAGTATTTT.

This rearrangement joins TRBV6-5 to TRBJ1-3, with D uncertain. CDR3 size: 14 residues. The germline gives CDR1 MNHEY, CDR2 SVGAGI. V dropped 5 bases and J dropped 0 bases, with 8 bases sitting between them. DNA of the CDR3: TGTGCCAGCAGTCCACAGAGCTCTGGAAACACCATATATTTT. It specifies CASSPQSSGNTIYF.

The chain carries TRBV30 and TRBJ2-7; 9 nucleotides align to TRBD2. CDR1 and CDR2 from the germline V gene are GTSNPN and SVGIG (reference sequence). The CDR3 spans 12 residues. With 4 bases clipped from V and 5 bases from J, the junction kept 3 bases outside the gene matches. The CDR3 DNA reads as TGTGCCTGGACTGAGCGGGGGGACGAGCAGTACTTC. Its protein is CAWTERGDEQYF.

The V gene is TRBV5-1, the J gene TRBJ2-3, with 12 bases aligning to TRBD2. The germline CDR1 and CDR2 sequences are SGHRS and YFSETQ. The CDR3 loop spans 17 amino acids. V gave up 4 bases and J gave up 0 bases; unmatched junction bases: 6. CDR3 residues: CASSQGLAGSSTDTQYF. CDR3 nucleotide sequence: TGCGCCAGCAGCCAGGGACTAGCGGGCTCTAGCACAGATACGCAGTATTTT.

With respect to this clone: An end of the junction differs from the germline gene, which may be a read error. The V call is TRBV5-4, the J call TRBJ2-3; D perhaps matches TRBD1 (6 bases). This CDR3 comprises 17 residues. Germline CDR1 and CDR2: SGHNT and YYREEE (reference sequence). The DNA of the CDR3 is TGCAGCAGCACCAATGGTGGGGGCGCCCACAGCACAGATACGCAGTATTTT. This codes for CSSTNGGGAHSTDTQYF. The entire variable domain, with the rest obtained from reference TRBV5-4 and TRBJ2-3, is as follows: ETGVTQSPTHLIKTRGQQVTLRCSSQSGHNTVSWYQQALGQGPQFIFQYYREEENGRGNFPPRFSGLQFPNYSSELNVNALELDDSALYLCSSTNGGGAHSTDTQYFGPGTRLTVL.

The gene calls are TRBV5-1 and TRBJ2-5, with TRBD2 identical over 9 bases. Germline V CDR1 and CDR2: SGHRS, YFSETQ. V lost 2 bases and J lost 5; bases outside the gene matches: 16. The CDR3 totals 18 residues. The DNA for the CDR3 is TGCGCCAGCAGCTTAAAGACTAGCGGTTACCTCATTGGCGAGACCCAGTACTTC. Amino acids: CASSLKTSGYLIGETQYF.

The genes are TRBV6-5 and TRBJ1-5, with 9 bases matching TRBD1. V shed 6 bases and J 2 bases; nucleotides not matched to a gene: 5. In germline, CDR1 is MNHEY, CDR2 SVGAGI. This CDR3 spans 15 amino acids. CDR3 nucleotides: TGTGCCAGCAGCAGGAGACAGGGGGGCAATCAGCCCCAGCATTTT. Translating it yields CASSRRQGGNQPQHF.

J is TRBJ1-2 and V is TRBV18, with 7 bases aligning to TRBD1. The CDR3 runs 16 residues. Trimming at V came to 3 bases and at J to 4 bases, leaving 11 bases not matched to a gene. Germline CDR1 and CDR2: KGHSH and LQKENI. CDR3 sequence: CASSPHTGAARYGYTF. The CDR3 DNA reads TGTGCCAGCTCACCGCACACAGGGGCCGCCCGCTATGGCTACACCTTC.

The CDR3 protein is CASSLGLAHTGELFF. DNA for the CDR3: TGTGCCAGCAGCTTAGGCCTAGCGCACACCGGGGAGCTGTTTTTT. This chain uses TRBV7-9 with TRBJ2-2; possibly TRBD2 for D (6 bases). CDR1 SEHNR and CDR2 FQNEAQ come from the germline V gene (reference sequence). The length of the CDR3 is 15 residues. V lost 1 base and J 3 bases, leaving 9 bases between the germline ends.

The chain employs TRBV6-6 and TRBJ1-1, with D uncertain. Germline loops: CDR1 MNHNY, CDR2 SVGAGI (reference sequence). CDR3 length: 14 residues. V lost 2 bases and J lost 3, with 10 bases in between. CDR3 sequence reads: CASSYRTGYTEAFF. CDR3 bases: TGTGCCAGCAGTTACCGAACCGGGTACACTGAAGCTTTCTTT.

The gene calls are TRBV6-5 and TRBJ1-1; weak D call: TRBD1 (5 bases). Trimming pared 5 bases from V and 3 bases from J, leaving 13 bases between. The length of the CDR3 is 14 residues. Germline values: CDR1 MNHEY, CDR2 SVGAGI. CDR3 in amino acids: CASSTGTGYTEAFF. The DNA for the CDR3 is TGTGCCAGCAGTACCGGGACGGGGTACACTGAAGCTTTCTTT.

V usage is TRBV9 and J usage is TRBJ2-3; no clear D gene. CDR3 length: 15 residues. Trimming removed 5 bases at V and 0 bases at J, with 13 bases between. The germline CDR1 and CDR2 sequences are SGDLS and YYNGEE. The DNA of the CDR3 is TGTGCCAGCAGAGAAGGCGGAACGAGCACAGATACGCAGTATTTT. Protein sequence: CASREGGTSTDTQYF. Based on the CDR3 plus reference TRBV9 and TRBJ2-3, the full variable domain is DSGVTQTPKHLITATGQRVTLRCSPRSGDLSVYWYQQSLDQGLQFLIQYYNGEERAKGNILERFSAQQFPDLHSELNLSSLELGDSALYFCASREGGTSTDTQYFGPGTRLTVL.

The CDR3, as DNA: TGTGCCAGCAGCGTAGGTGCAGGGGATCAGCCCCAGCATTTT. Amino acids: CASSVGAGDQPQHF. The V gene is TRBV9, the J gene TRBJ1-5, with a possible D match to TRBD1 (6 bases). Trimming cost V 0 bases and J 5 bases, with 9 bases left between them. The CDR3 runs 14 residues. In germline, CDR1 is SGDLS, CDR2 YYNGEE.

Remarks on this clone: The junction shows a germline mismatch at one end, possibly a read error. V usage is TRBV27 and J usage is TRBJ2-4; either TRBD1 or TRBD2 may fit D (5 bases each). The CDR3 has 14 amino acids. Germline assignment: CDR1 MNHEY and CDR2 SMNVEV (reference sequence). CDR3 nucleotide sequence: TGTGCCAGCAGTATATCGGGGCCCAAAAACATTCAGTACTTC. Translation gives CASSISGPKNIQYF.

This chain connects TRBV29-1 to TRBJ2-1, with 9 bases lining up with TRBD2. Germline V gene lookup returns CDR1 SQVTM and CDR2 ANQGSEA. The V and J ends lost 1 base and 0 bases, in that order; junction bases with no gene match: 7. The CDR3 runs 17 residues. Written as DNA, the CDR3 is TGCAGCGTTGAAGGCATAGCGGGAGCGAGCTCCTACAATGAGCAGTTCTTC. It specifies CSVEGIAGASSYNEQFF.

The rearrangement joins TRBV6-1 to TRBJ2-3, with D maybe TRBD1 (6 bases). This CDR3 has 14 amino acids. Trimming removed 10 bases from V and 0 bases from J, with 14 bases in between. Germline V gives CDR1 MNHNS, CDR2 SASEGT. The CDR3 DNA sequence: TGTGCCACCACACGGGGACAAAGCACAGATACGCAGTATTTT. Translation: CATTRGQSTDTQYF.

The table lists this clone with a few counts. The chain combines TRBV6-1 with TRBJ2-2, with TRBD2 matching over 13 bases. V trimming: 4 bases; J trimming: 4 bases; junction bases outside the gene matches: 3. The CDR3 has 16 residues. Germline lookup yields CDR1 MNHNS and CDR2 SASEGT. CDR3 in amino acids: CASSGRLAGGTGELFF. In DNA, the CDR3 is TGTGCCAGCAGTGGTCGACTAGCGGGAGGCACCGGGGAGCTGTTTTTT.

This clone was seen just once. The CDR3: CSARFGPKNIQYF. DNA of the CDR3: TGCAGCGCCCGTTTCGGGCCCAAAAACATTCAGTACTTC. The V gene is TRBV29-1, the J gene TRBJ2-4, with D unclear. Germline V lookup: CDR1 SQVTM, CDR2 ANQGSEA. The length of the CDR3 is 13 residues. V lost 7 bases to trimming and J lost 2 bases, with 12 bases between them.

The chain links TRBV19 to TRBJ2-7; D is unclear. From germline, CDR1 is LNHDA and CDR2 SQIVND (reference sequence). The CDR3 loop spans 14 amino acids. Trimming took 1 base from V and 3 from J, leaving 10 bases between them. DNA for the CDR3: TGTGCCAGTAGTATAGGAGGCAGGATCTACGAGCAGTACTTC. Protein product: CASSIGGRIYEQYF.

This clone has a single count. J is TRBJ1-5 and V is TRBV5-1, with unresolved D. The ends were cut back, 3 bases at V and 0 bases at J, with 10 bases in the middle. The CDR3 length is 15 residues. Germline CDR1 and CDR2: SGHRS and YFSETQ. The CDR3 here is CASSSGPGSNQPQHF. The CDR3 DNA reads as TGCGCCAGCAGCTCCGGTCCTGGTAGCAATCAGCCCCAGCATTTT.

The table lists this clone with a few counts. The V and J genes are TRBV2 and TRBJ2-3, with TRBD2 identical over 8 bases. Germline assignment: CDR1 SNHLY and CDR2 FYNNEI. Germline trimming cut 6 bases from V and 3 bases from J; bases unmatched to any gene: 8. This CDR3 spans 15 amino acids. This chain's CDR3 is CASSPWTSTTDTQYF. Written as DNA, the CDR3 is TGTGCCAGCAGCCCCTGGACTAGCACAACAGATACGCAGTATTTT. The full variable domain, in which reference TRBV2 and TRBJ2-3 provide the parts outside the CDR3, is EPEVTQTPSHQVTQMGQEVILRCVPISNHLYFYWYRQILGQKVEFLVSFYNNEISEKSEIFDDQFSVERPDGSNFTLKIRSTKLEDSAMYFCASSPWTSTTDTQYFGPGTRLTVL.

This rearrangement joins TRBV7-8 to TRBJ2-5; D is ambiguous. This CDR3 spans 15 amino acids. Germline lookup yields CDR1 SGHVS and CDR2 FQNEAQ. With 2 bases removed from V and 2 bases from J, the gap between germline ends came to 12 bases. CDR3 in amino acids: CASSLFDMRQETQYF. For the CDR3, the DNA is TGTGCCAGCAGCTTATTTGATATGCGTCAAGAGACCCAGTACTTC. Looking up the rest from reference TRBV7-8 and TRBJ2-5 gives the full variable domain: GAGVSQSPRYKVAKRGQDVALRCDPISGHVSLFWYQQALGQGPEFLTYFQNEAQLDKSGLPSDRFFAERPEGSVSTLKIQRTQQEDSAVYLCASSLFDMRQETQYFGPGTRLLVL.